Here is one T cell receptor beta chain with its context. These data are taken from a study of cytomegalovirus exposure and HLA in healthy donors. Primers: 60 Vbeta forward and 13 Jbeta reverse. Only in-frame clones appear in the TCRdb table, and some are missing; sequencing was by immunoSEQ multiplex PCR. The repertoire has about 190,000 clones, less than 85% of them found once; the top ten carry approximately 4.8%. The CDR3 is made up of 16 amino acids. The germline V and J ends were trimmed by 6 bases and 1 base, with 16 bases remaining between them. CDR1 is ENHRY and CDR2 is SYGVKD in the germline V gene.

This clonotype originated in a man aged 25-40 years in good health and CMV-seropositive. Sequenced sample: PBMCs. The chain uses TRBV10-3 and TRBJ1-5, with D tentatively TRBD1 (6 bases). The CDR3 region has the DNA TGTGCCATCAGCGGGGGGCAGGGAGGAAGCAATCAGCCCCAGCATTTT. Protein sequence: CAISGGQGGSNQPQHF.